This T cell receptor (beta chain) was observed in a study of blood T cells in healthy people across ages. General observations from the study: Donor CMV infection status was unknown, possibly confounding age-related changes in expanded clonotypes.

Germline V gene data show CDR1 as SEHNR and CDR2 as FQNEAQ (reference sequence). The V segment lost 4 bases and the J segment 11 bases; nucleotides outside the gene matches: 13. There are 15 residues in the CDR3. Then a second PCR, running about 7 to 11 cycles, was carried out with a sample-barcoded 5' primer and a J-beta primer mix. Using its own MiXCR run on the 5' RACE reads, TCRdb lists one record per CDR3 protein. The sample yields 1.4 million or so distinct CDR3 sequences, roughly 43% seen once. This clonotype was seen more than once but under ten times. Antigen specificity is unknown. Source material: blood. The clonotype was recovered from a woman aged 18-35 years in good health. V usage is TRBV7-9 and J usage is TRBJ2-5; 10 bases line up with TRBD2. CDR3 residues: CASSYSSGSHNEQYF. In nucleotides, the CDR3 is TGTGCCAGCAGCTACTCTAGCGGGAGCCACAATGAGCAGTACTTC.